The source of this TCR beta chain is a study of breast tumors, draining lymph nodes, adjacent tissues. General study points: Luminal-like breast cancer showed significantly higher tumor–nontumor repertoire similarity than basal-like. Data only fit, rather than demonstrated, lymph node origin of most tumor T cells. Most tumor T cells seemingly derive from lymph node, then expand in tumor. Tumor repertoires ranked between lymph nodes and nontumor tissue in diversity, with V and J gene preferences.

TCRdb re-called the multiplex PCR reads with MiXCR, one entry per CDR3 protein. The sample carries some 130,000 distinct CDR3 sequences, about 20% recorded once. A few counts support this clonotype. Its antigen is unknown. This may arise from a read error, as a much more abundant clone is one base away. Breast cancer patients provided tissue from their axillary draining lymph nodes. Losses at the gene ends were 4 bases for V and 9 bases for J; bases not matched to a gene: 13. The CDR3 covers 16 residues. Germline V gives CDR1 SGDLS, CDR2 YYNGEE. This chain connects TRBV9 to TRBJ2-1; 10 nucleotides align to TRBD2. The sequencing sample was made of axillary lymph node tissue. This clonotype originated in a female donor with breast cancer. Some clones in this sample may be carry-over from other donors' samples. The CDR3 reads CASSLLQRGGRGEQFF. The CDR3 nucleotides are TGTGCCAGCAGCCTCTTACAGCGGGGGGGCCGAGGTGAGCAGTTCTTC.